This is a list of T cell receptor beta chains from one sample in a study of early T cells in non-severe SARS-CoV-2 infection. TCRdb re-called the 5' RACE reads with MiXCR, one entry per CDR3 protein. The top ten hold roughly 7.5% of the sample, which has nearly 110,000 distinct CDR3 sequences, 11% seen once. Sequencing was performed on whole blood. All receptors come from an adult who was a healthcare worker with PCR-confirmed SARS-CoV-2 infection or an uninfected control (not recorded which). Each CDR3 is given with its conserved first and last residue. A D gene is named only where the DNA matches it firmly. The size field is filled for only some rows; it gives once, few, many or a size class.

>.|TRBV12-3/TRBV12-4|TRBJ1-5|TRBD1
CASSLGTGFQPQHF
TGTGCCAGCAGTTTAGGGACAGGGTTCCAGCCCCAGCATTTT
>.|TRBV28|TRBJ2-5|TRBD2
CASRPGLAAQETQYF
TGTGCCAGCAGACCGGGACTAGCGGCCCAAGAGACCCAGTACTTC
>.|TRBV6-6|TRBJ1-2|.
CASSYSQSNYGYTF
TGTGCCAGCAGTTACTCCCAGTCTAACTATGGCTACACCTTC
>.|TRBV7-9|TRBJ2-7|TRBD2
CASSLRGSRYEQYF
TGTGCCAGCAGCTTACGCGGGAGTAGGTACGAGCAGTACTTC
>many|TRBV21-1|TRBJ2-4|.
CASSVLAKNIQYF
TGTGCCAGCAGCGTCCTAGCCAAAAACATTCAGTACTTC
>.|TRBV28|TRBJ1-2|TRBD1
CASSIGQGASGYTF
TGTGCCAGCAGCATCGGACAGGGGGCTTCCGGCTACACCTTC
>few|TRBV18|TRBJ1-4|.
CASSPNPVTNEKLFF
TGTGCCAGCTCACCCAACCCGGTAACTAATGAAAAACTGTTTTTT
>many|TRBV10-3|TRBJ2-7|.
CATNPSPGSYEQYF
TGTGCCACCAACCCCTCACCTGGGTCCTACGAGCAGTACTTC
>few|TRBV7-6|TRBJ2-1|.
CASSLVGRSSDEQFF
TGTGCCAGCAGCTTAGTAGGGAGAAGTAGCGATGAGCAGTTCTTC
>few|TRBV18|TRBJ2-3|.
CASSPDSPDTQYF
TGTGCCAGCTCCCCCGACAGTCCAGATACGCAGTATTTT
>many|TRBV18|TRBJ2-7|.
CASSRGGHEQYF
TGTGCCAGCTCCCGTGGGGGTCACGAGCAGTACTTC
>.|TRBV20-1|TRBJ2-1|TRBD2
CSARDQLKREVRDEQFF
TGCAGTGCTAGAGATCAGCTCAAGCGGGAGGTTAGGGATGAGCAGTTCTTC
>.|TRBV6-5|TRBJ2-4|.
CASSYSGSGLFQYF
TGTGCCAGCAGTTACTCGGGCTCCGGGCTCTTTCAGTACTTC
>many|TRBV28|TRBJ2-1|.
CASTQAEPTYNEQFF
TGTGCCAGCACGCAAGCGGAGCCTACCTACAATGAGCAGTTCTTC
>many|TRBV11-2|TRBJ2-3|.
CASAASTDTQYF
TGTGCCAGCGCCGCTAGCACAGATACGCAGTATTTT
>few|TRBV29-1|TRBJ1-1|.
CSVAAGNTEAFF
TGCAGCGTTGCCGCAGGGAACACTGAAGCTTTCTTT
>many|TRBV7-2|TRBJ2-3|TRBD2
CASSLVTSGRGEADTQYF
TGTGCCAGCAGCTTAGTAACTAGCGGGAGAGGTGAGGCAGATACGCAGTATTTT
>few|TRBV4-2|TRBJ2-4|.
CASSQDLAGKAKNIQYF
TGTGCCAGCAGCCAAGACCTTGCGGGGAAAGCCAAAAACATTCAGTACTTC
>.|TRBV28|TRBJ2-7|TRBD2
CASSLPSGSHEQYF
TGTGCCAGCAGTTTACCTAGCGGGAGCCACGAGCAGTACTTC
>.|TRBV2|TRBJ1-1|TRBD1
CASSPTGGAATEAFF
TGTGCCAGCAGTCCCACAGGGGGCGCAGCCACTGAAGCTTTCTTT
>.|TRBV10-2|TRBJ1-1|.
CASSEPIGGRRGTEAFF
TGCGCCAGCAGTGAGCCGATAGGGGGGCGCAGAGGCACTGAAGCTTTCTTT
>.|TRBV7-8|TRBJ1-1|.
CASSLSVRQNTEAFF
TGTGCCAGCAGCTTATCGGTCCGGCAGAACACTGAAGCTTTCTTT
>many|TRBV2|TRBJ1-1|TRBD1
CASREGARAFF
TGTGCCAGCAGGGAGGGGGCGCGGGCTTTCTTT
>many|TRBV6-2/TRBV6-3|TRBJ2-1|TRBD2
CASSYVVASGSSSYNEQFF
TGTGCCAGCAGTTACGTGGTGGCTAGCGGGTCGAGCTCCTACAATGAGCAGTTCTTC
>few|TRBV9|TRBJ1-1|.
CASSSASGGEAFF
TGTGCCAGCAGCTCCGCTTCGGGGGGTGAAGCTTTCTTT
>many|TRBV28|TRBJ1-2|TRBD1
CASTLNEGRGSIYTF
TGTGCCAGCACCCTAAACGAGGGCAGGGGGAGTATCTACACCTTC
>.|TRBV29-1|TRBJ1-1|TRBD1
CSVAYEGARGTEAFF
TGCAGCGTTGCATACGAGGGGGCCCGAGGCACTGAAGCTTTCTTT
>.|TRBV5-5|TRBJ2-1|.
CASSSIPGDHEQFF
TGTGCCAGCAGCTCGATTCCGGGAGATCATGAGCAGTTCTTC
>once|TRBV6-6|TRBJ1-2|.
CASRETLPRGYTF
TGTGCCAGCAGGGAAACCCTCCCCCGGGGCTACACCTTC
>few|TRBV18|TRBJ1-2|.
CASSILGGYTF
TGTGCCAGCTCTATCTTGGGCGGCTACACCTTC
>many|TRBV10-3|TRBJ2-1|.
CAISEVGEQFF
TGTGCCATCAGTGAAGTCGGTGAGCAGTTCTTC
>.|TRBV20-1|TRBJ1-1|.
CSARVGETAAFF
TGCAGTGCTAGAGTCGGGGAAACGGCAGCTTTCTTT
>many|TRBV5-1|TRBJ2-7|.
CASSPKGYEQYF
TGCGCCAGCAGCCCTAAAGGGTACGAGCAGTACTTC
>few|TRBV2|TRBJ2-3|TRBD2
CASSFGGRMADTQYF
TGTGCCAGCAGTTTCGGCGGGAGGATGGCAGATACGCAGTATTTT
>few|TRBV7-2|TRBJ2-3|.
CASGRGVVDTQYF
TGTGCCAGCGGGCGGGGAGTCGTAGATACGCAGTATTTT
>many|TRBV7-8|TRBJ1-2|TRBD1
CASSVGQGWGYGYTF
TGTGCCAGCAGCGTCGGACAGGGTTGGGGCTATGGCTACACCTTC
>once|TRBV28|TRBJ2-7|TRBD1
CASSYRGVYEQYF
TGTGCCAGCAGTTACAGGGGGGTTTACGAGCAGTACTTC
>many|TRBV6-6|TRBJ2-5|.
CASKDSLAPSETQYF
TGTGCCAGCAAGGATTCGCTAGCCCCATCGGAGACCCAGTACTTC
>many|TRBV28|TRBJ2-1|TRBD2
CASSRSGSMYNEQFF
TGTGCCAGCAGCCGGAGCGGGAGTATGTACAATGAGCAGTTCTTC
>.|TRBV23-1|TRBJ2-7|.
CASSRVYEQYF
TGCGCCAGCAGTCGTGTTTACGAGCAGTACTTC
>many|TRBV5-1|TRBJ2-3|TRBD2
CASSLDPRRLAGTDTQYF
TGCGCCAGCAGCTTGGACCCCCGGAGGCTAGCGGGGACAGATACGCAGTATTTT
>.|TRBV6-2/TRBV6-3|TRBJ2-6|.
CASRASGANVLTF
TGTGCCAGCAGGGCCTCTGGGGCCAACGTCCTGACTTTC
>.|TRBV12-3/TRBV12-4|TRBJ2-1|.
CASSLLIYNEQFF
TGTGCCAGCAGTTTACTTATCTACAATGAGCAGTTCTTC
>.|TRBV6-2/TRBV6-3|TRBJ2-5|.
CASSTRVPETQYF
TGTGCCAGCAGTACCAGGGTCCCGGAGACCCAGTACTTC
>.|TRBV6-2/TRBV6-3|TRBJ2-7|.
CASSNTPEGEQYF
TGTGCCAGCAGTAACACCCCCGAGGGCGAGCAGTACTTC
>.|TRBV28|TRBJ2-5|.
CASMRELGTQYF
TGTGCCAGCATGAGGGAATTGGGGACCCAGTACTTC
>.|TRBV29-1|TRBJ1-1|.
CSAMDPGQAFF
TGCAGCGCTATGGATCCGGGCCAAGCTTTCTTT
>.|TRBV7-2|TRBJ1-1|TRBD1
CASSPGQRTEAFF
TGTGCCAGCAGCCCGGGACAGCGCACTGAAGCTTTCTTT